The rows below give T cell receptor beta chains drawn from one sample of a study of blood T cell repertoires in COVID-19. Using immunoSEQ multiplex PCR, the repertoire was profiled, and TCRdb retains in-frame clones only, with some absent. The table shows approximately 12,000 clones, with approximately 80% occurring only once. The sequenced sample consisted of peripheral blood. Every receptor here comes from a woman aged 55-69 years with acute or convalescent COVID-19. Each CDR3 is given with its conserved first and last residue. A D gene is named only where the DNA matches it firmly. Clone size is not always given. Where it is, it says once, few, many or a class for expanded clones.

d_gene	v_gene	j_gene	abundance	CDR3aa	CDR3nt
.	TRBV10-3	TRBJ2-3	.	CAISPTGLSSTDTQYF	TGTGCCATCAGTCCGACAGGTCTTTCTAGCACAGATACGCAGTATTTT
TRBD2	TRBV2	TRBJ2-1	.	CASSGSGGSYNEQFF	TGTGCCAGCAGTGGAAGCGGGGGCTCCTACAATGAGCAGTTCTTC
TRBD1	TRBV6-5	TRBJ2-5	.	CASSRDRLETQYF	TGTGCCAGCAGTCGGGACAGATTGGAGACCCAGTACTTC
.	TRBV7-9	TRBJ2-2	.	CASSAYLGELFF	TGTGCCAGCAGCGCATACTTGGGGGAGCTGTTTTTT
TRBD1	TRBV30	TRBJ2-5	.	CAWDPGQGETQYF	TGTGCCTGGGACCCGGGACAGGGTGAGACCCAGTACTTC
.	TRBV27	TRBJ2-3	.	CASSSGDFTDTQYF	TGTGCCAGCAGTTCGGGAGACTTTACAGATACGCAGTATTTT
TRBD1	TRBV11-2	TRBJ1-2	.	CASSSGPGQGVYGYTF	TGTGCCAGCAGCTCAGGTCCGGGACAGGGAGTCTATGGCTACACCTTC
.	TRBV7-9	TRBJ1-2	.	CAAPTPDTGFYGYTF	TGTGCAGCCCCAACGCCGGACACAGGCTTCTATGGCTACACCTTC
.	TRBV7-9	TRBJ2-1	.	CASSLLTTIDEQFF	TGTGCCAGCAGCTTATTAACAACGATCGATGAGCAGTTCTTC
.	TRBV16	TRBJ1-5	.	CASSPGEKPQHF	TGTGCCAGCAGCCCGGGGGAGAAGCCCCAGCATTTT
.	TRBV2	TRBJ2-3	.	CASSDRDTASTDTQYF	TGTGCCAGCAGTGATAGGGACACTGCTAGCACAGATACGCAGTATTTT
.	TRBV19	TRBJ1-1	once	CASSKSRATGIPEAFF	TGTGCCAGTAGTAAAAGCCGGGCCACGGGGATCCCTGAAGCTTTCTTT
.	TRBV5-1	TRBJ2-7	.	CASNTQYRDYEQYF	TGCGCCAGCAACACCCAATACAGGGACTACGAGCAGTACTTC
TRBD1	TRBV14	TRBJ1-2	once	CASSQDIGQGVLNGYTF	TGTGCCAGCAGCCAAGATATCGGACAGGGGGTATTAAATGGCTACACCTTC
.	TRBV11-2	TRBJ2-4	.	CASSLDPLSVVNIQYF	TGTGCCAGCAGCTTAGACCCCCTAAGCGTTGTCAACATTCAGTACTTC
TRBD1	TRBV24-1	TRBJ2-5	.	CATSDVPGTGLETQYF	TGTGCCACCAGTGATGTTCCCGGGACAGGGCTAGAGACCCAGTACTTC
.	TRBV4-2	TRBJ1-2	few	CASSPQGNYGYTF	TGTGCCAGCAGCCCTCAGGGTAACTATGGCTACACCTTC
.	TRBV6-5	TRBJ1-1	.	CAVRRSMNTEAFF	TGTGCCGTCCGGCGGTCCATGAACACTGAAGCTTTCTTT
TRBD2	TRBV6-6	TRBJ2-4	.	CASVSGGGLAKNIQYF	TGTGCCAGCGTTAGCGGGGGGGGTCTAGCCAAAAACATTCAGTACTTC
.	TRBV28	TRBJ2-1	.	CASRNPRGGFYNEQFF	TGTGCCAGCAGGAACCCGCGGGGTGGCTTCTACAATGAGCAGTTCTTC
.	TRBV19	TRBJ2-7	.	CASSTTQGPYEQYF	TGTGCCAGTAGCACTACTCAGGGTCCCTACGAGCAGTACTTC
TRBD1	TRBV9	TRBJ1-6	.	CASSVGGGAGGNSPLHF	TGTGCCAGCAGCGTAGGCGGGGGAGCAGGGGGCAATTCACCCCTCCACTTT
TRBD1	TRBV5-1	TRBJ2-1	few	CASSLAVGQGYNEQFF	TGCGCCAGCAGCTTGGCCGTGGGACAGGGTTACAATGAGCAGTTCTTC
.	TRBV7-9	TRBJ2-1	.	CASSLGQNNEQFF	TGTGCCAGCAGCTTAGGACAGAACAATGAGCAGTTCTTC
TRBD1	TRBV18	TRBJ1-6	.	CASSRGTGGDSPLHF	TGTGCCAGCTCACGAGGGACAGGGGGCGACTCACCCCTCCACTTT